Below are 4 T cell receptor beta chains sequenced from a single sample in a study of T-cell reconstitution after alpha-beta-depleted transplantation in children listed by TCRdb under 2016. The library relied on PCR. Sequencing used an Illumina HiSeq 2500. TCR libraries were prepared with molecular barcoding, using unique molecular identifiers to normalize TCRbeta repertoire quantification. TCRdb redid the processing of the public reads, applying fastp at Q25 and MiXCR, and retained in-frame beta chains. Identical CDR3 protein sequences are pooled into one entry, listed with their most common genes and DNA. The sample records approximately 980,000 distinct CDR3 sequences, roughly 29% of which are singletons. The ten most abundant clones make up 28% of the sample. The treatment or condition label for this specimen denotes: allogeneic hematopoietic cell transplantation with graft depleted of TCRalphabeta T cells and CD19 B cells.

The sample here was PBMCs, mostly from graft donor cells, taken 360 days after TCRalphabeta/CD19-depleted stem cell transplant. These receptor sequences come from a boy less than two years old who had a stem cell transplant for SCID, so the T cells may come from the graft donor.

This clonotype occurred a few times. This chain connects TRBV5-6 to TRBJ2-5, with 7 positions matching TRBD1. Germline V gives CDR1 SGHDT, CDR2 YYEEEE. The CDR3 is made up of 15 amino acids. V dropped 1 base and J dropped 4; count of bases not matched to a gene: 7. The CDR3 DNA follows: TGTGCCAGCAGCTTGTACAGGGGAATTGGAGAGACCCAGTACTTC. It yields the protein CASSLYRGIGETQYF.

This clonotype was observed a handful of times. The V call is TRBV20-1, the J call TRBJ2-3; 7 nucleotides agree with TRBD2. The CDR3 length is 15 residues. Germline values: CDR1 DFQATT, CDR2 SNEGSKA (reference sequence). V shed 3 bases, J shed 2 bases, and the junction held 8 bases outside the gene matches. The CDR3 is CSARPLRGTTDTQYF. CDR3 coding DNA: TGCAGTGCTAGGCCCTTGCGGGGGACCACAGATACGCAGTATTTT.

This sequence joins TRBV5-5 and TRBJ1-6; D is undetermined. The length of the CDR3 is 14 residues. Germline CDR1 reads SGHKS; CDR2 reads YYEKEE (reference sequence). V shed 0 bases and J shed 7 bases, with 8 bases lying between them. CDR3 bases: TGTGCCAGCAGCTTGGAACAGCGGAATTCACCCCTCCACTTT. This gives the protein CASSLEQRNSPLHF.

This clonotype was detected a few times. The chain recombines TRBV29-1 with TRBJ2-3; perhaps TRBD1 as D (6 bases). V lost 3 bases to trimming and J lost 1 base, with 8 bases between them. This CDR3 contains 13 residues. Germline V gene data show CDR1 as SQVTM and CDR2 as ANQGSEA. The CDR3 DNA reads TGCAGCGTTGATGCAGGGGGCACAGATACGCAGTATTTT. Protein sequence: CSVDAGGTDTQYF.